The 28 T cell receptor beta chains below all came from one sample that was sequenced in a study of T-cell memory formation after mild COVID-19. MiXCR, run by TCRdb on the 5' RACE reads, gives a single entry per CDR3 protein. Among 100,000 to 140,000 distinct CDR3 sequences listed, 13% to 15% were seen once. The specimen was PBMCs or a T cell subset sorted from them (not recorded which). Source of these receptors: a young man who had mild COVID-19 (a few samples of this study predate the infection). Cell type and time point are not known.

This clonotype was recorded at least ten times. This rearrangement joins TRBV10-3 to TRBJ2-3, with D possibly TRBD1 on 6 matching bases. The CDR3 is 15 residues long. V lost 6 bases to trimming and J lost 3 bases, with 16 bases between them. Germline CDR1 and CDR2: ENHRY and SYGVKD. CDR3 in amino acids: CAIRAGTSGTDTQYF. DNA of the CDR3: TGTGCCATCAGAGCCGGGACATCGGGGACAGATACGCAGTATTTT.

Only a few counts were recorded for this clonotype. The chain couples TRBV24-1 to TRBJ2-1; a possible D gene is TRBD1 (5 bases). V was shortened by 2 bases and J by 0 bases, with 16 bases between the two germline ends. The V gene's germline CDR1 is KGHDR and CDR2 SFDVKD. This CDR3 is built from 18 residues. The CDR3 DNA sequence: TGTGCCACCAGTGATTCCCCAGGGTGGGCTAGCTCCTACAATGAGCAGTTCTTC. As protein: CATSDSPGWASSYNEQFF.

This clonotype has more than one count but fewer than ten. The V gene is TRBV28, the J gene TRBJ2-7; no firm D call. The CDR3 runs to 15 residues. The V end lost 6 bases, the J end lost 2 bases, and 17 bases lay between the germline ends. The V gene's germline CDR1 is MDHEN and CDR2 SYDVKM. CDR3 loop: CASSSPGRMTYEQYV. The CDR3 nucleotides are TGTGCCAGCAGCTCTCCCGGACGGATGACCTACGAGCAGTACGTC.

This clonotype was seen only a few times. The chain joins TRBV5-5 to TRBJ2-2; D possibly matches TRBD1 or TRBD2 (5 bases each). CDR1 is SGHKS, CDR2 YYEKEE, per germline (reference sequence). V shed 5 bases and J shed 7 bases, with 15 bases lying between them. The CDR3 length is 14 residues. The CDR3 sequence: CASRGDAYSGELFF. CDR3 nucleotide sequence: TGTGCCAGCAGAGGGGACGCGTACAGCGGGGAGCTGTTTTTT.

This clonotype was counted many times. The chain has TRBV19 and TRBJ2-5, with 8 nucleotides matching TRBD1. Unmatched junction bases numbered 3, after V lost 4 bases and J lost 5 bases. This CDR3 contains 13 residues. CDR1 LNHDA and CDR2 SQIVND come from the germline V gene (reference sequence). CDR3 in amino acids: CASSTHRGETQYF. The CDR3 DNA sequence: TGTGCCAGTAGTACACACAGGGGGGAGACCCAGTACTTC. Combining the CDR3 with reference TRBV19 and TRBJ2-5 gives the whole variable domain DGGITQSPKYLFRKEGQNVTLSCEQNLNHDAMYWYRQDPGQGLRLIYYSQIVNDFQKGDIAEGYSVSREKKESFPLTVTSAQKNPTAFYLCASSTHRGETQYFGPGTRLLVL.

This clonotype was counted at least ten times. The rearrangement links TRBV7-3 to TRBJ2-7, with 9 bases that match TRBD1. The V and J ends lost 10 bases and 3 bases, in that order; junction bases with no gene match: 4. CDR3 length equals 12 residues. Germline CDR1 reads SGHTA; CDR2 reads FQGTGA. The CDR3 DNA reads TGTGCCACGCCGACAGGGGGCTACGAGCAGTACGTC. Its protein product is CATPTGGYEQYV.

This clonotype has more than one count but fewer than ten. This chain uses TRBV27 with TRBJ2-3, with TRBD1 as a possible D gene (6 bases). Germline-derived CDR1 and CDR2 are MNHEY and SMNVEV (reference sequence). This CDR3 is built from 17 residues. The V end lost 0 bases, the J end lost 4 bases, and 17 bases lay between the germline ends. Here the CDR3 DNA reads TGTGCCAGCAGTTTATCCCCTCTTACAGGGCTTCCAGATACGCAGTATTTT. Its translation: CASSLSPLTGLPDTQYF.

The rearrangement joins TRBV19 to TRBJ1-5, with no clear D. V was shortened by 6 bases and J by 6 bases, with 6 bases between the two germline ends. The length of the CDR3 is 11 residues. Germline V gene sequence: CDR1 LNHDA, CDR2 SQIVND (reference sequence). CDR3 DNA sequence: TGTGCCAGTAGAATCATTCAGCCCCAGCATTTT. It translates to CASRIIQPQHF. The whole variable domain, filled in from reference TRBV19 and TRBJ1-5, reads DGGITQSPKYLFRKEGQNVTLSCEQNLNHDAMYWYRQDPGQGLRLIYYSQIVNDFQKGDIAEGYSVSREKKESFPLTVTSAQKNPTAFYLCASRIIQPQHFGDGTRLSIL.

This clonotype was found many times. The chain links TRBV25-1 to TRBJ2-7, with a tentative D call TRBD1 (5 bases). The germline V gene has CDR1 MGHDK and CDR2 SYGVNS. CDR3 size: 13 residues. V was trimmed by 9 bases and J by 3 bases, leaving 15 bases between them. In nucleotides, the CDR3 is TGTGCCAGACCGACAGCCACCGTCTACGAGCAGTACTTC. It encodes CARPTATVYEQYF.

This chain links TRBV29-1 with TRBJ2-7; a weak D match, TRBD2 (6 bases). V was cut by 3 bases and J by 3 bases, with 9 bases left in between. Germline lookup yields CDR1 SQVTM and CDR2 ANQGSEA. The CDR3 runs to 12 residues. CDR3 protein: CSVEGGVYEQYF. The CDR3, as DNA: TGCAGCGTTGAGGGGGGTGTCTACGAGCAGTACTTC.

The chain carries TRBV7-8 and TRBJ1-5; 9 positions agree with TRBD1. This CDR3 has 15 amino acids. Germline V gene sequence: CDR1 SGHVS, CDR2 FQNEAQ. Unmatched junction bases numbered 3, after V lost 3 bases and J lost 3 bases. The CDR3 is CASSLNRGLNQPQHF. The DNA for the CDR3 is TGTGCCAGCAGCTTGAACAGGGGGCTCAATCAGCCCCAGCATTTT. Supplemented by reference TRBV7-8 and TRBJ1-5, the full variable domain reads GAGVSQSPRYKVAKRGQDVALRCDPISGHVSLFWYQQALGQGPEFLTYFQNEAQLDKSGLPSDRFFAERPEGSVSTLKIQRTQQEDSAVYLCASSLNRGLNQPQHFGDGTRLSIL.

This clonotype appeared a few times. The chain carries TRBV7-3 and TRBJ2-3, with TRBD1 identical over 10 bases. Germline CDR1 and CDR2: SGHTA and FQGTGA. The J segment lost 3 bases and the V segment lost 4 bases, leaving 4 bases of the junction unmatched. The CDR3 covers 15 residues. CDR3 loop: CASSSTDRGTDTQYF. For the CDR3, the DNA is TGTGCCAGCAGCTCGACGGACAGGGGGACAGATACGCAGTATTTT.

This clonotype occurred a few times. The chain is built from TRBV10-3 and TRBJ2-6; D is undetermined. The ends were cut back, 4 bases at V and 3 bases at J, with 13 bases in the middle. Germline CDR1 is ENHRY and CDR2 is SYGVKD. This CDR3 spans 16 amino acids. The CDR3 reads CAISGTKGLGANVLTF. The DNA for the CDR3 is TGTGCCATCAGTGGTACGAAAGGGCTTGGGGCCAACGTCCTGACTTTC.

This chain joins TRBV10-3 and TRBJ2-3; unclear D gene. In germline, CDR1 is ENHRY, CDR2 SYGVKD. Trimming removed 3 bases from V and 1 base from J, with 8 bases in between. CDR3 length: 14 residues. The CDR3 protein is CAISERAGTDTQYF. The CDR3 nucleotides are TGTGCCATCAGTGAAAGGGCCGGCACAGATACGCAGTATTTT.

In this sample, this clonotype turned up many times. V and J are TRBV7-9 and TRBJ2-2; D possibly uses TRBD1 or TRBD2 (5 bases each). Germline CDR1 and CDR2: SEHNR and FQNEAQ (reference sequence). The CDR3 is made up of 15 amino acids. V lost 3 bases to trimming and J lost 3 bases, with 11 bases between them. As DNA, the CDR3 is TGTGCCAGCAGCTTTCGGGGCTCGGACACCGGGGAGCTGTTTTTT. This translates into CASSFRGSDTGELFF.

The rearrangement joins TRBV6-2 or TRBV6-3 to TRBJ1-5, with D perhaps TRBD1 (6 bases). Germline V gene sequence: CDR1 MNHEY, CDR2 SVGEGT. Trimming took off 2 bases at V and 6 bases at J, with 11 bases between the two ends. The CDR3 runs 14 residues. The CDR3 nucleotides are TGTGCCAGCAGTTACCTGTCAGGGGCTCAGCCCCAGCATTTT. Translated: CASSYLSGAQPQHF.

The chain joins TRBV6-5 to TRBJ1-1; perhaps TRBD1 as D (5 bases). Trimming removed 6 bases from V and 8 bases from J, with 10 bases in between. This CDR3 spans 11 amino acids. Germline-derived CDR1 and CDR2 are MNHEY and SVGAGI. The DNA for the CDR3 is TGTGCCAGCAGCCAAGGGGCCGAAGCTTTCTTT. It is translated as CASSQGAEAFF.

This chain joins TRBV9 and TRBJ2-5; D remains unclear. With 4 bases removed from V and 5 bases from J, the gap between germline ends came to 9 bases. There are 12 residues in the CDR3. CDR1 and CDR2 from the germline V gene are SGDLS and YYNGEE. The CDR3 loop reads CASSNPRETQYF. CDR3 DNA: TGTGCCAGCAGCAACCCACGCGAGACCCAGTACTTC.

This sequence joins TRBV2 and TRBJ1-1; D is unresolved. Germline-derived CDR1 and CDR2 are SNHLY and FYNNEI. V was shortened by 4 bases and J by 4 bases, with 4 bases between the two germline ends. The CDR3 has 11 residues. The CDR3 protein is CASSGGTEAFF. CDR3 DNA sequence: TGTGCCAGCAGTGGAGGCACTGAAGCTTTCTTT. Full variable domain (rest looked up from reference TRBV2 and TRBJ1-1): EPEVTQTPSHQVTQMGQEVILRCVPISNHLYFYWYRQILGQKVEFLVSFYNNEISEKSEIFDDQFSVERPDGSNFTLKIRSTKLEDSAMYFCASSGGTEAFFGQGTRLTVV.

CDR3 sequence (DNA): TGCGCCAGCAGCCATGCCTGGACAGGGTCATATCACAATGAGCAGTTCTTC. It specifies CASSHAWTGSYHNEQFF. The gene calls are TRBV4-3 and TRBJ2-1; TRBD1 aligns across 8 bases. The CDR3 is 17 amino acids. V lost 3 bases, J lost 5 bases, and 12 bases stayed unmatched. The germline CDR1 and CDR2 sequences are LGHNA and YSLEER.

This clonotype was seen only a few times. The chain links TRBV6-5 to TRBJ2-5, with 9 nucleotides matching TRBD2. CDR1 is MNHEY and CDR2 is SVGAGI in the germline V gene. This CDR3 region has 16 residues. After removal of 7 bases from V and 5 bases from J, the junction contained 14 bases not matched to a gene. The CDR3 loop reads CASTLLAGDVRETQYF. Here the CDR3 DNA reads TGTGCCAGCACTTTACTAGCGGGTGATGTCCGGGAGACCCAGTACTTC.

In its sample, this clonotype was seen a few times. The chain carries TRBV4-1 and TRBJ1-1, with no clear D. V gave up 1 base and J gave up 7 bases, with 13 bases separating them. From germline, CDR1 is MGHRA and CDR2 YSYEKL. This CDR3 has 14 residues. CDR3 DNA: TGCGCCAGCAGCCAAGGAGGGCCCCCCCTTGAAGCTTTCTTT. Translating it yields CASSQGGPPLEAFF.

This clonotype was observed a few times. The chain carries TRBV6-5 and TRBJ2-6; the D is unclear. Per germline, CDR1 MNHEY and CDR2 SVGAGI. The germline V and J ends were trimmed by 3 bases and 7 bases, with 13 bases remaining between them. The CDR3 spans 15 residues. The CDR3 spells CASSYGPPGANVLTF. The CDR3 bases are TGTGCCAGCAGTTATGGACCTCCCGGTGCCAACGTCCTGACTTTC.

The J gene is TRBJ2-1, the V gene TRBV14; D is perhaps TRBD2 (6 bases). The CDR3 consists of 17 residues. CDR1 SGHDN and CDR2 FVKESK come from the germline V gene. V lost 0 bases, J lost 0 bases, and 12 bases lay in between. The CDR3 nucleotides read TGTGCCAGCAGCCAAGATAGCGGTTTAAGCTCCTACAATGAGCAGTTCTTC. Encoded protein: CASSQDSGLSSYNEQFF.

This clonotype has just a few counts. This chain links TRBV27 with TRBJ1-1; no clear D gene. Germline lookup yields CDR1 MNHEY and CDR2 SMNVEV (reference sequence). This CDR3 comprises 14 residues. Trimming left V 2 bases short and J 3 bases short, with 10 bases between. This CDR3 reads CASSLGPGYTEAFF. The CDR3 DNA sequence: TGTGCCAGCAGTTTAGGTCCGGGGTACACTGAAGCTTTCTTT.

The V call is TRBV10-3, the J call TRBJ1-1, with D perhaps matching TRBD1 (6 bases). Per the germline V gene, CDR1 is ENHRY and CDR2 is SYGVKD. Trimming took 9 bases from V and 3 from J, leaving 17 bases between them. The CDR3 extends over 14 amino acids. The CDR3 spells CAMWGGNVHTEAFF. The CDR3 DNA is TGTGCCATGTGGGGGGGCAACGTTCACACTGAAGCTTTCTTT.

This chain links TRBV9 with TRBJ2-1; 7 bases line up with TRBD2. The CDR3 has 16 residues. With 0 bases clipped from V and 1 base from J, the junction kept 4 bases outside the gene matches. The germline V gene encodes CDR1 SGDLS and CDR2 YYNGEE. CDR3 coding DNA: TGTGCCAGCAGCGTAGCTCGGGGAGGGTCCTACAATGAGCAGTTCTTC. Its translation: CASSVARGGSYNEQFF.

The J gene is TRBJ2-7, the V gene TRBV7-8; TRBD1 or TRBD2 may be the D gene (5 bases each). Trimming cost V 4 bases and J 4 bases, with 20 bases left between them. Germline V CDR1 and CDR2: SGHVS, FQNEAQ. This CDR3 has 16 residues. CDR3 protein: CASSSSSRDGRYEQYF. Here the CDR3 DNA reads TGTGCCAGCAGCTCCTCCTCCCGGGACGGAAGATACGAGCAGTACTTC.